This TCR beta chain was retrieved from a study of molecular identifiers for immune sequencing clone quantification. Background on the study: Four of five RNA aliquots from approximately 20,000 or 98,000 naive CD8 T cells were sequenced.

Whole-study results and caveats: Same-barcode identical TCR molecules could make highly expanded clones look smaller than they are.

Researchers sorted naive CD8 T cells as cells that were CD8+CD4-CCR7+CD45RA+. Listed TCR primers, together with previously described methods, were used for the bulk TCR libraries. Via MiXCR, TCRdb re-called the PCR reads, giving one row per CDR3 protein. The repertoire holds around 480,000 distinct CDR3 sequences, with 25% as singletons. The V end lost 9 bases, the J end lost 0 bases, and 9 bases lay between the germline ends. The germline V gene encodes CDR1 LNHDA and CDR2 SQIVND (reference sequence). CDR3 size: 14 residues. This clonotype was seen at least ten times. What it binds is unknown. This TCR was recovered from a human donor in good health. Some libraries in this study had Jurkat cell RNA spiked in. The sequencing sample was made of naive CD8+ T cells from blood, with Jurkat cell RNA spiked in. Stated subset: FACS-sorted CD8+CD4-CCR7+CD45RA+ naive T cells. The V call is TRBV19, the J call TRBJ2-6; D not certain. CDR3 nucleotide sequence: TGTGCCAGCTCGGTAATCTCTGGGGCCAACGTCCTGACTTTC. Protein product: CASSVISGANVLTF.